These 28 T cell receptor beta chains were sequenced from one sample in a study of T cell responses to AZD1222 COVID-19 vaccine. Generated by immunoSEQ multiplex PCR, the TCRdb table keeps only in-frame clones and is missing some. The table lists under 95,000 clones, about 92% of them singletons. The sample here was peripheral blood, taken on day 0 of AZD1222 vaccination. Receptors were obtained from an adult in good health.

V is TRBV19 and J is TRBJ1-4, with a tentative D call TRBD1 (5 bases). The germline V gene encodes CDR1 LNHDA and CDR2 SQIVND (reference sequence). The length of the CDR3 is 16 residues. The V end was cut by 5 bases, the J end by 5 bases, with 18 bases between. CDR3 in amino acids: CASSRPTDRKNEKLFF. DNA for the CDR3: TGTGCCAGTAGTCGGCCGACCGACAGAAAGAATGAAAAACTGTTTTTT.

This chain uses TRBV28 with TRBJ2-2, with TRBD1 identical over 12 bases. The CDR3 is 15 residues long. V shed 8 bases, J shed 8 bases, and the junction held 9 bases outside the gene matches. CDR1 and CDR2 from the germline V gene are MDHEN and SYDVKM. Here the CDR3 DNA reads TGTGCCAGCTTGGGACAGGGGGCTGGAGGAGGGGAGCTGTTTTTT. This gives the protein CASLGQGAGGGELFF.

The gene calls are TRBV11-1 and TRBJ2-5, with 7 bases matching TRBD2. The CDR3 runs to 15 residues. Germline lookup yields CDR1 SGHAT and CDR2 FQDESV (reference sequence). The J segment lost 4 bases and the V segment lost 3 bases, leaving 8 bases of the junction unmatched. The CDR3 region is CASSLLREEGETQYF. The CDR3 region has the DNA TGTGCCAGCAGCTTGCTCCGGGAGGAAGGAGAGACCCAGTACTTC.

The J gene is TRBJ2-1, the V gene TRBV4-1; D is possibly TRBD1 (6 bases). CDR1 is MGHRA, CDR2 YSYEKL, per germline. Trimming stripped 3 bases from V and 6 bases from J, with 9 bases between. CDR3 length: 13 residues. The CDR3 loop reads CASSHDRSNEQFF. CDR3 nucleotides: TGCGCCAGCAGCCATGACAGGAGCAATGAGCAGTTCTTC.

V gene TRBV12-3 or TRBV12-4 combines with J gene TRBJ1-1, with D hard to call. Trimming took 7 bases from V and 3 from J, leaving 9 bases between them. The CDR3 contains 12 residues. CDR3 in amino acids: CASTLPDTEAFF. As DNA, the CDR3 is TGTGCCAGCACCTTGCCTGACACTGAAGCTTTCTTT.

V usage is TRBV5-1 and J usage is TRBJ1-1; no reliable D call. The ends were cut back, 7 bases at V and 2 bases at J, with 9 bases in the middle. CDR1 is SGHRS, CDR2 YFSETQ, per germline. This CDR3 contains 12 residues. The CDR3 reads CASPTENTEAFF. Written as DNA, the CDR3 is TGCGCCAGCCCCACAGAAAACACTGAAGCTTTCTTT.

CDR3 amino acids: CASSIGFSPLHF. Written as DNA, the CDR3 is TGTGCCAGTAGTATTGGGTTCTCACCCCTCCACTTT. V and J are TRBV19 and TRBJ1-6; the D is unclear. The V gene's germline CDR1 is LNHDA and CDR2 SQIVND (reference sequence). There are 12 residues in the CDR3. V was cut by 3 bases and J by 10 bases, with 7 bases left in between.

V is TRBV7-8 and J is TRBJ2-1; D is unclear. Germline V gene lookup returns CDR1 SGHVS and CDR2 FQNEAQ. With 5 bases removed from V and 5 bases from J, the gap between germline ends came to 19 bases. This CDR3 spans 16 amino acids. CDR3 DNA sequence: TGTGCCAGCAGCCGCGCCCGGGTCTCCAGAAACAATGAGCAGTTCTTC. Translation: CASSRARVSRNNEQFF.

The chain uses TRBV14 and TRBJ2-3, with D hard to call. The germline V gene encodes CDR1 SGHDN and CDR2 FVKESK. The V end lost 2 bases, the J end lost 7 bases, and 10 bases lay between the germline ends. The CDR3 spans 13 residues. DNA for the CDR3: TGTGCCAGCAGCCAAATAGGACGCTATACGCAGTATTTT. Translated, it gives CASSQIGRYTQYF.

The gene calls are TRBV5-6 and TRBJ1-2, with D hard to call. Germline CDR1 SGHDT, CDR2 YYEEEE. This CDR3 is 14 amino acids long. V dropped 1 base and J dropped 4 bases, with 11 bases sitting between them. CDR3 protein: CASSLYEVTYGYTF. The CDR3 nucleotides are TGTGCCAGCAGCTTGTACGAGGTGACCTATGGCTACACCTTC.

The J gene is TRBJ1-1, the V gene TRBV14; D ambiguous. Germline V CDR1 and CDR2: SGHDN, FVKESK. The CDR3 has 13 amino acids. Trimming took 1 base from V and 11 from J, leaving 14 bases between them. The CDR3 is CASSQAGSSVAFF. CDR3 in DNA: TGTGCCAGCAGCCAAGCTGGCTCCTCGGTTGCTTTCTTT.

This rearrangement joins TRBV27 to TRBJ2-7; D gene ambiguous. The CDR3 is made up of 14 amino acids. V lost 8 bases, J lost 2 bases, and 16 bases lay in between. CDR1 is MNHEY and CDR2 is SMNVEV in the germline V gene (reference sequence). The CDR3 protein is CASAIRTQTYEQYF. CDR3 bases: TGTGCCAGCGCCATTCGAACTCAAACCTACGAGCAGTACTTC.

The chain couples TRBV18 to TRBJ1-4; 9 bases agree with TRBD1. The CDR3 has 14 amino acids. V lost 6 bases to trimming and J lost 7 bases; unmatched junction nucleotides: 6. The germline V gene has CDR1 KGHSH and CDR2 LQKENI. CDR3 amino acids: CASSPGQGREKLFF. In DNA form, the CDR3 reads TGTGCCAGCTCGCCTGGACAGGGGCGTGAAAAACTGTTTTTT.

V gene TRBV6-6 combines with J gene TRBJ1-6; weak D call: TRBD1 (5 bases). V lost 6 bases, J lost 7 bases, and 13 bases lay in between. The CDR3 length is 14 residues. The germline gives CDR1 MNHNY, CDR2 SVGAGI (reference sequence). The CDR3 DNA follows: TGTGCCAGCAGCCGGGGCGGTGCCAATTCACCCCTCCACTTT. Its protein product is CASSRGGANSPLHF.

The V call is TRBV10-1, the J call TRBJ1-4; D is ambiguous. The germline gives CDR1 WNHNN, CDR2 SYGVQD (reference sequence). Trimming pared 10 bases from V and 13 bases from J, leaving 7 bases between. The CDR3 is 8 amino acids. The CDR3 here is CATLRLFF. The CDR3 DNA sequence: TGCGCCACCCTAAGACTGTTTTTT.

The V call is TRBV3-1 (or the pseudogene TRBV3-2), the J call TRBJ1-2, with TRBD1 as a possible D gene (6 bases). The V gene's germline CDR1 is LGHDT and CDR2 YNNKEL (reference sequence). This CDR3 is built from 14 residues. The V gene lost 1 base and the J gene lost 8 bases, with 14 bases spanning the gap. The DNA of the CDR3 is TGTGCCAGCAGCCAAGCCACAGGGTCGGGAGGCTACACCTTC. As protein: CASSQATGSGGYTF.

The chain carries TRBV6-1 and TRBJ2-2; 13 nucleotides match TRBD2. The CDR3 is 17 residues long. Germline V gene sequence: CDR1 MNHNS, CDR2 SASEGT. J lost 1 base, V lost 3 bases, and 2 bases had no gene match. CDR3 coding DNA: TGTGCCAGCAGTGACACTAGCGGGAGGGGGAACACCGGGGAGCTGTTTTTT. Residues: CASSDTSGRGNTGELFF.

This chain uses TRBV19 with TRBJ1-5, with unresolved D. Germline CDR1 and CDR2: LNHDA and SQIVND (reference sequence). Deletions cut 6 bases from V and 0 bases from J, with 12 bases between. The CDR3 extends over 15 amino acids. CDR3 nucleotides: TGTGCCAGTAGCCTGGGATCATATAGCAATCAGCCCCAGCATTTT. This sequence encodes CASSLGSYSNQPQHF.

V and J are TRBV6-5 and TRBJ2-1, with 7 bases matching TRBD2. V gave up 7 bases and J gave up 0 bases; unmatched junction bases: 3. CDR3 size: 14 residues. Looked up from germline, CDR1 is MNHEY and CDR2 is SVGAGI. The CDR3 sequence: CASNRGGSYNEQFF. The CDR3 DNA sequence: TGTGCCAGCAACCGCGGGGGCTCCTACAATGAGCAGTTCTTC.

The rearrangement joins TRBV18 to TRBJ2-1; D is perhaps TRBD1 (6 bases). The CDR3 has 15 residues. The V end lost 3 bases, the J end lost 7 bases, and 16 bases lay between the germline ends. Germline lookup yields CDR1 KGHSH and CDR2 LQKENI. Here the CDR3 reads CASSPYRDQGNEQFF. CDR3 in DNA: TGTGCCAGCTCACCTTACAGGGACCAAGGGAATGAGCAGTTCTTC.

The genes are TRBV19 and TRBJ1-1; D unresolved. The CDR3 length is 13 residues. Germline V gives CDR1 LNHDA, CDR2 SQIVND (reference sequence). Trimming removed 5 bases from V and 0 bases from J, with 7 bases in between. The CDR3 DNA sequence: TGTGCCAGTAGTCTACTAATGAACACTGAAGCTTTCTTT. It translates to CASSLLMNTEAFF. The variable domain in full, completed from reference TRBV19 and TRBJ1-1, reads DGGITQSPKYLFRKEGQNVTLSCEQNLNHDAMYWYRQDPGQGLRLIYYSQIVNDFQKGDIAEGYSVSREKKESFPLTVTSAQKNPTAFYLCASSLLMNTEAFFGQGTRLTVV.

The chain carries TRBV28 and TRBJ2-3; D call uncertain. Germline CDR1 reads MDHEN; CDR2 reads SYDVKM. V was trimmed by 7 bases and J by 0 bases, leaving 17 bases between them. The CDR3 has 16 residues. This CDR3 is CASNPIPATSTDTQYF. CDR3 bases: TGTGCCAGCAACCCGATCCCAGCTACTAGCACAGATACGCAGTATTTT.

The chain recombines TRBV7-8 with TRBJ1-6; D is possibly TRBD1 (6 bases). The CDR3 is 15 amino acids. V was cut by 4 bases and J by 5 bases, with 12 bases left in between. Germline values: CDR1 SGHVS, CDR2 FQNEAQ. The DNA of the CDR3 is TGTGCCAGCAGCTCCGCGACAGGAAATAATTCACCCCTCCACTTT. This encodes CASSSATGNNSPLHF.

The chain is built from TRBV18 and TRBJ2-3; D gene uncertain. Germline CDR1 is KGHSH and CDR2 is LQKENI. Trimming shortened V by 3 bases and J by 3 bases, and 7 bases separated the two germline ends. The CDR3 spans 13 residues. The CDR3 spells CASSPAQTDTQYF. CDR3 DNA sequence: TGTGCCAGCTCACCTGCACAGACAGATACGCAGTATTTT. Looking up the rest from reference TRBV18 and TRBJ2-3 gives the full variable domain: NAGVMQNPRHLVRRRGQEARLRCSPMKGHSHVYWYRQLPEEGLKFMVYLQKENIIDESGMPKERFSAEFPKEGPSILRIQQVVRGDSAAYFCASSPAQTDTQYFGPGTRLTVL.

The rearrangement uses TRBV5-1 and TRBJ2-1; TRBD2 matches at 12 bases. Germline V gene sequence: CDR1 SGHRS, CDR2 YFSETQ. V lost 4 bases, J lost 8 bases, and 13 bases stayed unmatched. The CDR3 has 17 residues. The CDR3 DNA reads as TGCGCCAGCAGCCCACCCTTACTAGCGGGGGGAGGCGATGAGCAGTTCTTC. It is translated as CASSPPLLAGGGDEQFF.

The rearrangement uses TRBV19 and TRBJ1-2, with 7 bases lining up with TRBD1. The CDR3 totals 15 residues. Germline V gene sequence: CDR1 LNHDA, CDR2 SQIVND (reference sequence). Losses at the gene ends were 4 bases for V and 5 bases for J; bases not matched to a gene: 10. CDR3 sequence: CASSRSPGQLYGYTF. Here the CDR3 DNA reads TGTGCCAGTAGTAGATCTCCGGGACAGCTTTATGGCTACACCTTC.

The J gene is TRBJ1-5, the V gene TRBV9; D is uncertain. This CDR3 is built from 15 residues. The ends were cut back, 1 base at V and 4 bases at J, with 12 bases in the middle. Germline assignment: CDR1 SGDLS and CDR2 YYNGEE. CDR3 protein: CASSVNGGINQPQHF. The CDR3 DNA reads as TGTGCCAGCAGCGTAAACGGAGGGATTAATCAGCCCCAGCATTTT.

The CDR3 spells CASSLYVGSSSGNTIYF. The CDR3 DNA follows: TGCGCCAGCAGCTTGTACGTGGGCTCAAGCTCTGGAAACACCATATATTTT. This chain joins TRBV5-1 and TRBJ1-3; D gene ambiguous. V was trimmed by 1 base and J by 0 bases, leaving 14 bases between them. The germline gives CDR1 SGHRS, CDR2 YFSETQ. This CDR3 comprises 17 residues.